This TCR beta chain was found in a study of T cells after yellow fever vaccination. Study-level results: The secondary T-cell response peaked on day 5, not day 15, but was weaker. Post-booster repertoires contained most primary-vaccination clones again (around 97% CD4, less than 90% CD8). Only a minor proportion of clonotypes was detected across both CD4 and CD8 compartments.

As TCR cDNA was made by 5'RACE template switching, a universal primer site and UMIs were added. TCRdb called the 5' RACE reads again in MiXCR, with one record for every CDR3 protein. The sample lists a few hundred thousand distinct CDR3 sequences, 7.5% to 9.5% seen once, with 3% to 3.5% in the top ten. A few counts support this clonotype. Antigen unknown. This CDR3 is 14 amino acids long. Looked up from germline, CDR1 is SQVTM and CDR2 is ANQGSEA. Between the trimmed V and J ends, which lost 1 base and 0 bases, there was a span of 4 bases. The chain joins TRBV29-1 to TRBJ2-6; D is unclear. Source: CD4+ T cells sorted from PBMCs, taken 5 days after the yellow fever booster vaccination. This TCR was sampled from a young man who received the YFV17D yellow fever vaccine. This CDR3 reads CSVEAYSGANVLTF. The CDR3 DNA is TGCAGCGTTGAAGCCTACTCTGGGGCCAACGTCCTGACTTTC.